These 8 T cell receptor beta chains were sequenced from one sample in a study of cytomegalovirus exposure and HLA in healthy donors. Researchers ran the PCR with 60 Vbeta and 13 Jbeta primers. Libraries were prepared by immunoSEQ multiplex PCR; TCRdb keeps only in-frame clonotypes and omits some of them. This table holds roughly 180,000 clones, around 80% found once. Input material: PBMCs. Receptor source: a woman aged 45 to 65 in good health and CMV-seropositive.

As to this clone: This sample includes further DNA sequences coding for the same CDR3. The chain couples TRBV5-4 to TRBJ1-5; weak D call: TRBD1 (5 bases). V lost 0 bases to trimming and J lost 4 bases, with 5 bases between them. There are 13 residues in the CDR3. Per the germline V gene, CDR1 is SGHNT and CDR2 is YYREEE (reference sequence). CDR3 in DNA: TGTGCCAGCAGCTTGGCAGGGAATCAGCCCCAGCATTTT. Translating it yields CASSLAGNQPQHF.

This clone has just one count. The chain employs TRBV7-2 and TRBJ2-3, with TRBD1 identical over 9 bases. The CDR3 loop spans 14 amino acids. J gave up 8 bases and V 0 bases, and 3 bases lay outside the gene matches. Germline CDR1 SGHTA, CDR2 FQGNSA. Here the CDR3 DNA reads TGTGCCAGCAGCTTAGCATTGGGACAGGGTACGCAGTATTTT. It yields the protein CASSLALGQGTQYF.

This clone was detected once. This chain joins TRBV5-5 and TRBJ2-5; D remains ambiguous. This CDR3 spans 16 amino acids. Between the trimmed V and J ends, which lost 4 bases and 1 base, there was a span of 17 bases. CDR1 and CDR2 from the germline V gene are SGHKS and YYEKEE (reference sequence). DNA for the CDR3: TGTGCCAGCAGCCCATCCTACCTGGGCACCCAAGAGACCCAGTACTTC. As protein: CASSPSYLGTQETQYF.

The chain couples TRBV27 to TRBJ2-7; the match to TRBD1 covers 7 bases. The germline gives CDR1 MNHEY, CDR2 SMNVEV (reference sequence). J gave up 10 bases and V 4 bases, and 10 bases lay outside the gene matches. This CDR3 contains 13 residues. The CDR3 DNA sequence: TGTGCCAGCAGTTCAGGGAGCAGGGGGTACCAGTACTTC. This encodes CASSSGSRGYQYF.

The chain combines TRBV9 with TRBJ2-1, with TRBD2 matching over 7 bases. Germline-derived CDR1 and CDR2 are SGDLS and YYNGEE. CDR3 length equals 16 residues. V lost 3 bases and J lost 10; bases outside the gene matches: 16. CDR3 coding DNA: TGTGCCAGCAGCGGAGGACTAGGGTCAATTTCCTGGGAGCAGTTCTTC. It translates to CASSGGLGSISWEQFF.

This chain joins TRBV6-1 and TRBJ2-7, with TRBD2 as a possible D gene (5 bases). Trimming cost V 1 base and J 2 bases, with 12 bases left between them. Germline V gene lookup returns CDR1 MNHNS and CDR2 SASEGT. The CDR3 covers 15 residues. CDR3 nucleotide sequence: TGTGCCAGCAGTGAAGGGTGGACTCCGACCTACGAGCAGTACTTC. Translation gives CASSEGWTPTYEQYF.

The chain is built from TRBV27 and TRBJ2-5; 7 bases align to TRBD1. This CDR3 has 16 amino acids. V was pared by 2 bases and J by 3 bases, with 9 bases of the junction left unmatched. Per the germline V gene, CDR1 is MNHEY and CDR2 is SMNVEV (reference sequence). The CDR3 is CASSLEGGRGKETQYF. In DNA form, the CDR3 reads TGTGCCAGCAGTTTAGAAGGGGGCAGGGGAAAAGAGACCCAGTACTTC.

The chain uses TRBV4-3 and TRBJ1-2; 9 bases agree with TRBD1. The germline V gene encodes CDR1 LGHNA and CDR2 YSLEER. V trimming: 1 base; J trimming: 5 bases; junction bases outside the gene matches: 8. This CDR3 spans 16 amino acids. CDR3: CASSQGTGDPLYGYTF. The CDR3, as DNA: TGCGCCAGCAGCCAAGGGACAGGGGATCCCTTGTATGGCTACACCTTC.